These 23 T cell receptor beta chains originate from one sample sequenced in a study of shared clonotypes between healthy human individuals. Naive CD8 cells lacked CD45RO and underwent positive selection for CCR7, leaving out terminally differentiated effector memory CD45RA+ cells. Measured with immunoSEQ multiplex PCR; TCRdb has only the in-frame clones, and not every one. The profile shows around 560,000 clones, approximately 96% of them singletons. The sequencing sample was made of naive CD8+ T cells sorted from blood. The receptor source for this set is a woman aged 30 to 39 in good health.

The V gene is TRBV6-5, the J gene TRBJ2-1; 7 bases agree with TRBD2. CDR3 length equals 14 residues. Looked up from germline, CDR1 is MNHEY and CDR2 is SVGAGI. Germline trimming cut 4 bases from V and 2 bases from J; bases unmatched to any gene: 2. This CDR3 is CASSSSGPYNEQFF. CDR3 DNA: TGTGCCAGCAGTTCTAGCGGACCCTACAATGAGCAGTTCTTC.

This chain joins TRBV7-6 and TRBJ2-2; D not resolved. Germline V gene sequence: CDR1 SGHVS, CDR2 FNYEAQ. This CDR3 spans 13 amino acids. The ends were cut back, 1 base at V and 5 bases at J, with 5 bases in the middle. CDR3 sequence reads: CASSLERTGELFF. Here the CDR3 DNA reads TGTGCCAGCAGCTTAGAGAGAACCGGGGAGCTGTTTTTT.

The chain joins TRBV1 to TRBJ1-6; the D segment call TRBD1 is taken from the table without a DNA check. TRBV1 is reported as a pseudogene. This CDR3 region has 21 residues. CDR3 nucleotides: TGCACCAGCAGAGTCCCGGGACAGAAATTGCCAACGAGCTCCTATAATTCACCCCTCCACTTT. As protein: CTSRVPGQKLPTSSYNSPLHF.

The J gene is TRBJ2-5, the V gene TRBV27; 10 positions agree with TRBD1. TRBJ2-7 matches the DNA end more closely, so the J call is doubtful. CDR3 size: 14 residues. CDR1 MNHEY and CDR2 SMNVEV come from the germline V gene (reference sequence). CDR3 amino acids: CASSFGTGDHEQYF. Here the CDR3 DNA reads TGTGCCAGCAGTTTCGGGACAGGGGACCACGAGCAGTACTTC.

The rearrangement uses TRBV5-5 and TRBJ2-2, with a tentative D call TRBD1 (6 bases). This CDR3 has 15 amino acids. Trimming cost V 2 bases and J 5 bases, with 13 bases left between them. Germline values: CDR1 SGHKS, CDR2 YYEKEE (reference sequence). This CDR3 is CASSFQGQKTGELFF. CDR3 bases: TGTGCCAGCAGCTTTCAGGGACAAAAAACCGGGGAGCTGTTTTTT.

The chain combines TRBV6-6 with TRBJ1-1; TRBD1 aligns across 8 bases. V shed 6 bases and J 2 bases; nucleotides not matched to a gene: 8. Germline loops: CDR1 MNHNY, CDR2 SVGAGI (reference sequence). This CDR3 spans 15 amino acids. CDR3 nucleotide sequence: TGTGCCAGCAGCGCCTGGACAGGGAAAAACACTGAAGCTTTCTTT. As protein: CASSAWTGKNTEAFF.

This chain joins TRBV5-1 and TRBJ2-3; 8 bases fit TRBD2. The CDR3 length is 15 residues. The ends lost 4 bases at V and 1 base at J; junction bases unmatched: 5. Germline CDR1 is SGHRS and CDR2 is YFSETQ. The chain's CDR3 is CASSREGVGTDTQYF. CDR3 nucleotides: TGCGCCAGCAGCCGGGAGGGAGTGGGCACAGATACGCAGTATTTT.

The V call is TRBV7-8, the J call TRBJ2-1; perhaps TRBD1 as D (5 bases). V was cut by 3 bases and J by 10 bases, with 19 bases left in between. CDR3 length equals 15 residues. Germline CDR1 and CDR2: SGHVS and FQNEAQ. The CDR3 reads CASSLGARPGREQFF. The CDR3 bases are TGTGCCAGCAGCTTGGGTGCGCGACCAGGGCGGGAGCAGTTCTTC.

The rearrangement links TRBV27 to TRBJ2-5; the match to TRBD2 covers 8 bases. Gene TRBJ2-7 matches the end of the DNA better, so the J call may be wrong. The CDR3 loop spans 13 amino acids. Germline V gives CDR1 MNHEY, CDR2 SMNVEV (reference sequence). The CDR3, as DNA: TGTGCCAGCAGTCCCGGACTAGCTTACGAGCAGTACTTC. Protein product: CASSPGLAYEQYF.

V and J are TRBV6-1 and TRBJ1-1, with TRBD1 as a possible D gene (5 bases). This CDR3 contains 14 residues. Germline CDR1 and CDR2: MNHNS and SASEGT. Trimming took 1 base from V and 4 from J, leaving 10 bases between them. The CDR3 protein is CASSEGGDSTEAFF. The CDR3 DNA sequence: TGTGCCAGCAGTGAAGGGGGGGATAGCACTGAAGCTTTCTTT.

The chain has TRBV6-1 and TRBJ2-1; D call uncertain. Germline CDR1 reads MNHNS; CDR2 reads SASEGT. The length of the CDR3 is 12 residues. Trimming cost V 6 bases and J 10 bases, with 13 bases left between them. CDR3 in amino acids: CASRVDKGEQFF. CDR3 DNA: TGTGCCAGCAGGGTAGATAAAGGGGAGCAGTTCTTC.

This chain connects TRBV28 to TRBJ2-1, with unresolved D. The CDR3 length is 12 residues. Looked up from germline, CDR1 is MDHEN and CDR2 is SYDVKM. V lost 8 bases and J 3 bases, leaving 8 bases between the germline ends. This CDR3 reads CASAPLYNEQFF. The CDR3, as DNA: TGTGCCAGCGCCCCCCTCTACAATGAGCAGTTCTTC.

This clone was seen once. The chain's CDR3 is CASIADRYEQYF. The DNA of the CDR3 is TGTGCCAGCATAGCGGACCGCTACGAGCAGTACTTC. The genes are TRBV2 and TRBJ2-7, with D perhaps matching TRBD2 (6 bases). The germline V gene has CDR1 SNHLY and CDR2 FYNNEI. Trimming shortened V by 7 bases and J by 3 bases, and 10 bases separated the two germline ends. The CDR3 runs to 12 residues.

The chain carries TRBV29-1 and TRBJ1-4; D gene uncertain. This CDR3 has 13 residues. The V end was cut by 7 bases, the J end by 7 bases, with 16 bases between. Germline values: CDR1 SQVTM, CDR2 ANQGSEA. Written as DNA, the CDR3 is TGCAGCGCCTTGGCTCCCTGGGGTGAAAAACTGTTTTTT. It codes for CSALAPWGEKLFF.

The rearrangement joins TRBV6-6 to TRBJ1-1; D unresolved. V lost 7 bases to trimming and J lost 4 bases, with 13 bases between them. Germline V lookup: CDR1 MNHNY, CDR2 SVGAGI (reference sequence). CDR3 length equals 13 residues. The CDR3 is CASTNSEFTEAFF. DNA for the CDR3: TGTGCCAGCACCAACTCGGAGTTCACTGAAGCTTTCTTT.

The chain has TRBV10-1 and TRBJ2-1; D perhaps matches TRBD1 (6 bases). The germline V and J ends were trimmed by 4 bases and 4 bases, with 11 bases remaining between them. Germline V gene sequence: CDR1 WNHNN, CDR2 SYGVQD (reference sequence). The CDR3 is made up of 14 amino acids. CDR3 in amino acids: CASSGTEPYNEQFF. The CDR3 DNA sequence: TGCGCCAGCAGTGGGACAGAACCTTACAATGAGCAGTTCTTC.

This clone is a singleton in its sample. The chain recombines TRBV13 with TRBJ1-5; D call uncertain. This CDR3 region has 14 residues. Trimming pared 0 bases from V and 6 bases from J, leaving 9 bases between. CDR1 PRHDT and CDR2 FYEKMQ come from the germline V gene (reference sequence). In DNA, the CDR3 is TGTGCCAGCAGCTTAGGCCGGGAACCTCAGCCCCAGCATTTT. It codes for CASSLGREPQPQHF.

The rearrangement joins TRBV13 to TRBJ1-6; no firm D call. This CDR3 is built from 16 residues. Germline-derived CDR1 and CDR2 are PRHDT and FYEKMQ (reference sequence). V dropped 0 bases and J dropped 10 bases, with 16 bases sitting between them. CDR3 in DNA: TGTGCCAGCAGCTTAGGCATGGTCCCGACGAAATCACCCCTCCACTTT. Translating it yields CASSLGMVPTKSPLHF. Full variable domain (outside the CDR3, taken from reference TRBV13 and TRBJ1-6): AAGVIQSPRHLIKEKRETATLKCYPIPRHDTVYWYQQGPGQDPQFLISFYEKMQSDKGSIPDRFSAQQFSDYHSELNMSSLELGDSALYFCASSLGMVPTKSPLHFGNGTRLTVT.

The CDR3 DNA reads TGTGCCAGCAGTTTACCCCGGGACCAATCCTCCTACGAGCAGTACTTC. Residues: CASSLPRDQSSYEQYF. The rearrangement uses TRBV28 and TRBJ2-7; the D call may be TRBD1 or TRBD2 (5 bases each). CDR1 is MDHEN, CDR2 SYDVKM, per germline. V lost 2 bases and J lost 0, with 14 bases in between. The CDR3 sequence is 16 residues long.

The CDR3 spells CASSFPRRDSPPAYNEQFF. DNA of the CDR3: TGTGCCAGCAGTTTCCCACGGCGAGACTCCCCACCCGCCTACAATGAGCAGTTCTTC. The chain has TRBV28 and TRBJ2-1; D is unclear. CDR3 length: 19 residues. Trimming left V 3 bases short and J 2 bases short, with 23 bases between. CDR1 is MDHEN and CDR2 is SYDVKM in the germline V gene.

This chain uses TRBV7-2 with TRBJ1-1; a weak D match, TRBD1 (5 bases). V lost 5 bases to trimming and J lost 3 bases, with 13 bases between them. The germline V gene encodes CDR1 SGHTA and CDR2 FQGNSA. The CDR3 contains 14 residues. The CDR3 loop reads CASSTLDTYTEAFF. CDR3 DNA sequence: TGTGCCAGCAGCACCCTGGACACTTACACTGAAGCTTTCTTT.

The V gene is TRBV27, the J gene TRBJ2-6; D could derive from TRBD1 or TRBD2 (6 bases each). CDR1 is MNHEY, CDR2 SMNVEV, per germline (reference sequence). CDR3 length: 18 residues. Trimming took 1 base from V and 3 from J, leaving 16 bases between them. The chain's CDR3 is CASSLYAARGGGANVLTF. CDR3 nucleotide sequence: TGTGCCAGCAGTTTATACGCGGCCAGGGGAGGTGGGGCCAACGTCCTGACTTTC.

J is TRBJ2-1 and V is TRBV4-1; 9 bases fit TRBD1. CDR3 length equals 15 residues. V gave up 3 bases and J gave up 8 bases; unmatched junction bases: 8. Germline loops: CDR1 MGHRA, CDR2 YSYEKL. CDR3 loop: CASSHPQGQGDEQFF. The CDR3 DNA reads TGCGCCAGCAGCCACCCGCAGGGACAGGGCGATGAGCAGTTCTTC.